Listed here are 28 T cell receptor beta chains from one sample, sequenced in a study of T cells in Graves' hyperthyroidism and ophthalmopathy. There were TCR beta CDR3 regions amplified from RNA transcripts. Carried out on the TCR CDR3, a first-round RT-PCR used the HTBI primer set. TCRdb re-analysed the multiplex PCR reads in MiXCR, keeping a single row per CDR3 protein. Here the sample spans about 580,000 distinct CDR3 sequences, about 14% being singletons. Sequencing used blood. These receptors originate from a woman in her thirties with Graves' hyperthyroidism that later progressed to Graves' ophthalmopathy.

This clonotype was detected many times. The genes are TRBV2 and TRBJ2-5; a weak D match, TRBD2 (6 bases). V was pared by 4 bases and J by 0 bases, with 9 bases between. The CDR3 spans 14 residues. Germline V CDR1 and CDR2: SNHLY, FYNNEI. CDR3 sequence: CASSGGGYQETQYF. In DNA, the CDR3 is TGTGCCAGCAGTGGTGGAGGGTACCAAGAGACCCAGTACTTC.

This clonotype was seen ten or more times. This sequence joins TRBV10-3 and TRBJ1-1; D uncertain. The germline V gene has CDR1 ENHRY and CDR2 SYGVKD. The CDR3 runs 14 residues. V lost 4 bases, J lost 2 bases, and 11 bases lay in between. The CDR3 sequence is CAISVEAGNTEAFF. The CDR3 DNA reads as TGTGCCATCAGTGTAGAGGCCGGAAACACTGAAGCTTTCTTT.

A word on this clonotype: Being one base from a much bigger clone, this may be a read error. The rearrangement links TRBV10-3 to TRBJ1-4; D is unresolved. The CDR3 contains 14 residues. V was shortened by 5 bases and J by 0 bases, with 7 bases between the two germline ends. The germline V gene encodes CDR1 ENHRY and CDR2 SYGVKD. CDR3 sequence reads: CAISSIATNEKLFF. In nucleotides, the CDR3 is TGTGCCATCAGTAGTATAGCAACTAATGAAAAACTGTTTTTT.

This clonotype came up a few times. The V and J genes are TRBV14 and TRBJ2-1; 11 positions match TRBD2. The CDR3 is 15 residues long. The germline V gene encodes CDR1 SGHDN and CDR2 FVKESK. V lost 4 bases to trimming and J lost 12 bases; unmatched junction nucleotides: 11. For the CDR3, the DNA is TGTGCCAGCAGCCCGGGACTAGCGGTCCCAGTTCGGCAGTTCTTC. It yields the protein CASSPGLAVPVRQFF.

Details on this clonotype: This could be a read error, since a much larger clone is one nucleotide away. The rearrangement uses TRBV19 and TRBJ2-1; D is possibly TRBD1 or TRBD2 (5 bases each). V dropped 3 bases and J dropped 9 bases, with 15 bases sitting between them. Germline CDR1 LNHDA, CDR2 SQIVND (reference sequence). This CDR3 is 14 amino acids long. CDR3: CASSIEGQASEQFF. In DNA form, the CDR3 reads TGTGCCAGTAGTATTGAGGGGCAGGCCAGTGAGCAGTTCTTC.

This clonotype came up many times. The chain joins TRBV10-2 to TRBJ2-1; 7 bases agree with TRBD2. V dropped 3 bases and J dropped 7; count of bases not matched to a gene: 6. Per the germline V gene, CDR1 is WSHSY and CDR2 is SAAADI. This CDR3 region has 14 residues. The CDR3 DNA is TGCGCCAGCAGTGACCCGCGCGGGGGAAATGAGCAGTTCTTC. It translates to CASSDPRGGNEQFF.

Ten or more counts support this clonotype. This rearrangement joins TRBV12-3 or TRBV12-4 to TRBJ1-1; D unclear. The CDR3 covers 12 residues. V was pared by 1 base and J by 7 bases, with 7 bases between. CDR3 residues: CASSLEFYEAFF. The CDR3 nucleotides read TGTGCCAGCAGTTTAGAGTTCTATGAAGCTTTCTTT.

The chain links TRBV20-1 to TRBJ1-2; unclear D gene. Germline values: CDR1 DFQATT, CDR2 SNEGSKA (reference sequence). The V end lost 3 bases, the J end lost 6 bases, and 8 bases lay between the germline ends. There are 11 residues in the CDR3. CDR3 residues: CSASNVNGYTF. CDR3 bases: TGCAGTGCTAGTAATGTCAATGGCTACACCTTC.

This clonotype was recorded many times. J is TRBJ1-4 and V is TRBV2; D is unclear. Trimming removed 6 bases from V and 6 bases from J, with 5 bases in between. CDR3 length: 11 amino acids. In germline, CDR1 is SNHLY, CDR2 FYNNEI. CDR3 DNA sequence: TGTGCCAGCAGCTCTGATGAAAAACTGTTTTTT. Amino acids: CASSSDEKLFF.

The chain has TRBV30 and TRBJ1-1, with D uncertain. CDR1 is GTSNPN and CDR2 is SVGIG in the germline V gene (reference sequence). CDR3 size: 14 residues. V was trimmed by 0 bases and J by 3 bases, leaving 11 bases between them. CDR3 in DNA: TGTGCCTGGAGTGTACTGGGGAAGGACACTGAAGCTTTCTTT. Translation gives CAWSVLGKDTEAFF.

This chain links TRBV4-1 with TRBJ1-2, with 9 bases lining up with TRBD1. This CDR3 has 17 amino acids. CDR1 MGHRA and CDR2 YSYEKL come from the germline V gene. Trimming took 3 bases from V and 6 from J; bases not matched to a gene: 14. CDR3 DNA: TGCGCCAGCAGCCAGGCCCCGGAACAGGGGGCGCGTCATGGCTACACCTTC. It codes for CASSQAPEQGARHGYTF.

Ten or more counts support this clonotype. The V and J genes are TRBV12-3 or TRBV12-4 and TRBJ2-1; D remains ambiguous. V was trimmed by 2 bases and J by 0 bases, leaving 17 bases between them. This CDR3 contains 18 residues. The CDR3: CASSLFLADLFSYNEQFF. CDR3 DNA sequence: TGTGCCAGCAGTTTATTCTTGGCGGACCTATTCTCCTACAATGAGCAGTTCTTC.

This clonotype has at least ten counts. This sequence joins TRBV28 and TRBJ1-2; D perhaps matches TRBD1 (5 bases). CDR3 length equals 15 residues. V was pared by 5 bases and J by 1 base, with 14 bases between. Germline V gene sequence: CDR1 MDHEN, CDR2 SYDVKM. The DNA of the CDR3 is TGTGCCAGCAGTAACGCAGGGCCCCTTAACTATGGCTACACCTTC. Amino acids: CASSNAGPLNYGYTF.

In this sample, this clonotype turned up many times. The chain carries TRBV5-6 and TRBJ1-2; D is undetermined. V lost 0 bases to trimming and J lost 8 bases, with 11 bases between them. The CDR3 totals 13 residues. CDR1 and CDR2 (germline): SGHDT, YYEEEE. The chain's CDR3 is CASSLAPEGGYTF. The CDR3 DNA sequence: TGTGCCAGCAGCTTGGCGCCCGAAGGGGGCTACACCTTC. Full variable domain (remainder filled in from reference TRBV5-6 and TRBJ1-2): DAGVTQSPTHLIKTRGQQVTLRCSPKSGHDTVSWYQQALGQGPQFIFQYYEEEERQRGNFPDRFSGHQFPNYSSELNVNALLLGDSALYLCASSLAPEGGYTFGSGTRLTVV.

Of note for this clonotype: This sequence may be a read error, since a much larger clone differs from it by one base. The chain uses TRBV28 and TRBJ1-2; TRBD1 matches 7 bases. After removal of 7 bases from V and 2 bases from J, the junction contained 7 bases not matched to a gene. Germline V gene sequence: CDR1 MDHEN, CDR2 SYDVKM. CDR3 length: 14 residues. CDR3 coding DNA: TGTGCCAGCACCAAGGGACAGATCAACTATGGCTACACCTTC. Translated: CASTKGQINYGYTF.

Many counts were recorded for this clonotype. J is TRBJ2-5 and V is TRBV5-8; D ambiguous. Trimming left V 4 bases short and J 7 bases short, with 8 bases between. Germline V gene data show CDR1 as SGHTS and CDR2 as YDEGEE. The CDR3 contains 11 residues. Here the CDR3 reads CASSPPGTQYF. The CDR3 DNA reads TGTGCCAGCAGCCCTCCTGGGACCCAGTACTTC.

Many counts were recorded for this clonotype. This rearrangement joins TRBV6-1 to TRBJ1-4, with a weak D call TRBD1 (6 bases). The V gene lost 5 bases and the J gene lost 11 bases, with 21 bases spanning the gap. The CDR3 is 15 amino acids. Germline lookup yields CDR1 MNHNS and CDR2 SASEGT. CDR3 loop: CASSYGQKGVRKLFF. The CDR3 nucleotides are TGTGCCAGCAGTTACGGGCAGAAGGGGGTCAGGAAACTGTTTTTT.

Note on this clonotype: It may be a read error: a sequence one base away is much more abundant. The chain recombines TRBV18 with TRBJ1-1, with D maybe TRBD1 (5 bases). The CDR3 loop spans 11 amino acids. The germline gives CDR1 KGHSH, CDR2 LQKENI. The CDR3 is CANSQDTEAFF. The CDR3 bases are TGTGCCAACTCACAGGACACTGAAGCTTTCTTT.

This clonotype was counted at least ten times. The genes are TRBV28 and TRBJ2-7; D is possibly TRBD1 or TRBD2 (5 bases each). V dropped 5 bases and J dropped 2 bases, with 16 bases sitting between them. The CDR3 contains 15 residues. Germline CDR1 MDHEN, CDR2 SYDVKM. The CDR3 coding sequence is TGTGCCAGCAGTCGACCCGGGACGTCAGCCTACGAGCAGTACTTC. Its translation: CASSRPGTSAYEQYF.

The V gene is TRBV9, the J gene TRBJ2-1; D may be TRBD1 or TRBD2 (5 bases each). The V gene lost 0 bases and the J gene lost 4 bases, with 14 bases spanning the gap. Germline lookup yields CDR1 SGDLS and CDR2 YYNGEE. The CDR3 sequence is 16 residues long. The CDR3 region has the DNA TGTGCCAGCAGCGTAGGCCCCGGGACCAATTACAATGAGCAGTTCTTC. Its translation is CASSVGPGTNYNEQFF. Full variable domain (outside the CDR3, taken from reference TRBV9 and TRBJ2-1): DSGVTQTPKHLITATGQRVTLRCSPRSGDLSVYWYQQSLDQGLQFLIQYYNGEERAKGNILERFSAQQFPDLHSELNLSSLELGDSALYFCASSVGPGTNYNEQFFGPGTRLTVL.

The chain recombines TRBV7-9 with TRBJ2-5; no reliable D call. The CDR3 is made up of 14 amino acids. The V gene's germline CDR1 is SEHNR and CDR2 FQNEAQ (reference sequence). Trimming pared 8 bases from V and 5 bases from J, leaving 18 bases between. The CDR3 DNA is TGTGCCAGCGCTCCCGTGGGGTCTTCGGAGACCCAGTACTTC. Protein sequence: CASAPVGSSETQYF.

This clonotype was seen repeatedly, ten times or more. This sequence joins TRBV6-1 and TRBJ1-4; unclear D gene. The V gene lost 6 bases and the J gene lost 2 bases, with 10 bases spanning the gap. This CDR3 is built from 14 residues. Germline V gene lookup returns CDR1 MNHNS and CDR2 SASEGT. For the CDR3, the DNA is TGTGCCAGCAGACTGGAGGGTACTAATGAAAAACTGTTTTTT. Residues: CASRLEGTNEKLFF.

This clonotype was recorded at least ten times. This chain links TRBV27 with TRBJ2-7; a weak D match, TRBD1 (5 bases). V lost 5 bases and J 3 bases, leaving 17 bases between the germline ends. Germline lookup yields CDR1 MNHEY and CDR2 SMNVEV (reference sequence). This CDR3 has 15 amino acids. The CDR3, as DNA: TGTGCCAGCAGTGCTCAGGGTTTTCGCGGCTACGAGCAGTACTTC. Translated: CASSAQGFRGYEQYF.

There are many counts of this clonotype. The chain joins TRBV20-1 to TRBJ1-1, with TRBD1 as a possible D gene (5 bases). Trimming removed 1 base from V and 1 base from J, with 7 bases in between. Germline-derived CDR1 and CDR2 are DFQATT and SNEGSKA (reference sequence). The CDR3 length is 13 residues. The CDR3 DNA sequence: TGCAGTGCTAGAGGGGGGGGGAACACTGAAGCTTTCTTT. Amino acid sequence: CSARGGGNTEAFF.

In its sample, this clonotype was seen many times. V usage is TRBV2 and J usage is TRBJ2-5; D is possibly TRBD2 (5 bases). CDR3 size: 14 residues. Looked up from germline, CDR1 is SNHLY and CDR2 is FYNNEI. V was shortened by 5 bases and J by 4 bases, with 14 bases between the two germline ends. The CDR3 DNA reads as TGTGCCAGCAGTTCCGGACTGAGGAGAGAGACCCAGTACTTC. Translating gives CASSSGLRRETQYF.

The rearrangement links TRBV7-9 to TRBJ2-1; 15 nucleotides match TRBD2. The CDR3 runs 19 residues. The germline V gene has CDR1 SEHNR and CDR2 FQNEAQ (reference sequence). V shed 1 base and J 0 bases; nucleotides not matched to a gene: 4. The CDR3 loop reads CASSLEGLAGGSSYNEQFF. The CDR3 DNA is TGTGCCAGCAGCTTAGAGGGACTAGCGGGAGGAAGCTCCTACAATGAGCAGTTCTTC.

With respect to this clonotype: One junction end disagrees with the germline gene, perhaps due to a read error. This chain joins TRBV15 and TRBJ2-3, with 8 bases that match TRBD2. Germline V lookup: CDR1 LNHNV, CDR2 YYDKDF (reference sequence). This CDR3 is built from 18 residues. The CDR3 region has the DNA TGTGCCACCAGCAGAGATAGAGGCCGGCGGGAGGCCCAAGATGCGCAGTATTTT. Translated, it gives CATSRDRGRREAQDAQYF. The complete variable domain, with remaining parts taken from reference TRBV15 and TRBJ2-3, reads DAMVIQNPRYQVTQFGKPVTLSCSQTLNHNVMYWYQQKSSQAPKLLFHYYDKDFNNEADTPDNFQSRRPNTSFCFLDIRSPGLGDTAMYLCATSRDRGRREAQDAQYFGPGTRLTVL.

The chain uses TRBV13 and TRBJ2-1; D possibly corresponds to TRBD2 (6 bases). The V end was cut by 2 bases, the J end by 0 bases, with 29 bases between. Germline V gene data show CDR1 as PRHDT and CDR2 as FYEKMQ (reference sequence). The CDR3 sequence is 22 residues long. The CDR3 sequence is CASSLLSTDSPLAVGSYNEQFF. DNA for the CDR3: TGTGCCAGCAGCTTATTGAGCACAGATTCCCCTTTAGCGGTGGGCTCCTACAATGAGCAGTTCTTC. The complete variable domain, with remaining parts taken from reference TRBV13 and TRBJ2-1, reads AAGVIQSPRHLIKEKRETATLKCYPIPRHDTVYWYQQGPGQDPQFLISFYEKMQSDKGSIPDRFSAQQFSDYHSELNMSSLELGDSALYFCASSLLSTDSPLAVGSYNEQFFGPGTRLTVL.